Sequencing of this T cell receptor (beta chain) was carried out in a study of blood T cell repertoires in COVID-19. Study-wide background: Donors in the United States, Italy and Spain gave samples during acute or convalescent COVID-19. T cells, B-cell-depleted T cells, or PBMCs provided the cDNA or gDNA that served as material.

V dropped 1 base and J dropped 7 bases, with 8 bases sitting between them. Germline V gene data show CDR1 as LGHDT and CDR2 as YNNKEL (reference sequence). This CDR3 comprises 14 residues. Per the original data handling: By means of reference gene primer amplification, nucleated cell counts were estimated. Generated by immunoSEQ multiplex PCR, the TCRdb table keeps only in-frame clones and is missing some. That table furnishes V, J and clone size, whereas the DNA furnished D and trimming. The sample contains hundreds of thousands of clones, about 88% of which appear only once. Material for sequencing was peripheral blood. The gene calls are TRBV3-1 (or the pseudogene TRBV3-2) and TRBJ1-6, with no clear D. This receptor was obtained from a man in his sixties or seventies with acute or convalescent COVID-19. The CDR3 nucleotides read TGTGCCAGCAGCCAAGGGACTACGAATTCACCCCTCCACTTT. Translating gives CASSQGTTNSPLHF.